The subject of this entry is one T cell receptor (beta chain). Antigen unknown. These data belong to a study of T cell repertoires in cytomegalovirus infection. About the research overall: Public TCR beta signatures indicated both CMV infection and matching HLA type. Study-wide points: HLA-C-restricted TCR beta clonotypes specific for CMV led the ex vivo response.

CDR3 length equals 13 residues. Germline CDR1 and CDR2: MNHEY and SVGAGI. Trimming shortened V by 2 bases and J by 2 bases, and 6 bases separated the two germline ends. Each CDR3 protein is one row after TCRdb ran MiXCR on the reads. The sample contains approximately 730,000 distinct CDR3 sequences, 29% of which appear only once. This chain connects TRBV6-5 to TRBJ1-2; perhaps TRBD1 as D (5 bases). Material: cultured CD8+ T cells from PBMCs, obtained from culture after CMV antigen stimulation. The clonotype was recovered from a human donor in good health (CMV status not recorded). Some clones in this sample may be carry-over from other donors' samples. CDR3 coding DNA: TGTGCCAGCAGTTACACAGGCAACTATGGCTACACCTTC. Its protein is CASSYTGNYGYTF.